This T cell receptor (beta chain) was sequenced in a study of blood T cell repertoires in COVID-19. Study-wide context: From T cells, B-cell-depleted T cells, or PBMCs came the material, which was cDNA or gDNA.

Clones were read by immunoSEQ multiplex PCR, and TCRdb kept only the in-frame ones, dropping some. The sample has under 500,000 clones, nearly 90% seen once. Germline-derived CDR1 and CDR2 are SNHLY and FYNNEI. The CDR3 extends over 15 amino acids. The V and J ends lost 8 bases and 6 bases respectively, with 23 bases between them. The rearrangement uses TRBV2 and TRBJ2-7; the D gene is possibly TRBD1 (7 bases). The clonotype comes from a woman aged 18 to 35 with acute COVID-19. The material sequenced was PBMCs or T cells enriched from blood (not recorded which). The chain's CDR3 is CASAGSLGSGGEQYF. The CDR3 region has the DNA TGTGCCAGCGCCGGGAGTCTAGGTTCAGGGGGCGAGCAGTACTTC.